The clone carrying this T cell receptor beta chain was seen more than once but under ten times. Its specificity is not known. This CDR3 has 15 residues. The germline V gene encodes CDR1 LGHNT and CDR2 FRNRAP. V gave up 0 bases and J gave up 5 bases, with 11 bases separating them. Preparing the TCRbeta library involved the use of unique molecular identifiers. TCRdb independently ran MiXCR on the PCR reads; one entry per CDR3 protein. There are 300,000 to 350,000 distinct CDR3 sequences in the sample; 20% to 30% occur only once, and roughly 11% lies in the top ten. The data belong to a study of T-cell reconstitution after alpha-beta-depleted transplantation in children. Study observations and caveats: Reported findings indicate that, about two months after transplant, alpha-beta T cells came from several hundred expanded clones, which were derived from non-depleted graft cells. Surviving recipient cells, namely T cells and thymic progenitors, were the source of high day-60 TCRbeta diversity in some patients.

This specimen was PBMCs, mostly from graft donor cells, taken 180 days after TCRalphabeta/CD19-depleted stem cell transplant. This rearrangement joins TRBV12-5 to TRBJ2-1, with D tentatively TRBD2 (6 bases). The receptor was isolated from a male patient younger than 18 who had a stem cell transplant for acute lymphoblastic leukemia, so the T cells may come from the graft donor. CDR3 coding DNA: TGTGCTAGTGGTTTGGTATGGCGGGGTCACAATGAGCAGTTCTTC. This codes for CASGLVWRGHNEQFF.